This T cell receptor beta chain was sequenced in a study of T cell responses to AZD1222 COVID-19 vaccine. The CDR3 totals 16 residues. V was clipped by 4 bases and J by 3 bases, with 17 bases between them. Germline CDR1 and CDR2: SGHTA and FQGNSA. Study-wide points: Donor demographics were predominantly white British with a female majority; clonal diversity may be underestimated.

Sequenced by immunoSEQ multiplex PCR; TCRdb stores in-frame clones only, minus some. In the table there are around 47,000 clones, about four fifths of which are singletons. As regards this clone: Its antigen is unknown.

The chain couples TRBV7-2 to TRBJ2-3; the D gene is possibly TRBD2 (6 bases). The sample was peripheral blood, taken 28 days after the second dose of the MenACWY control vaccine. The origin of this receptor is an adult who received the MenACWY meningococcal vaccine as a control. CDR3 sequence (DNA): TGTGCCAGCAGCTCTTGGGTCTGGAGGGGTACAGATACGCAGTATTTT. Translated: CASSSWVWRGTDTQYF.